The table lists the clone carrying this TCR beta chain with a count of one. No antigen is known for it. The data belong to a study of cytomegalovirus exposure and HLA in healthy donors. Study as a whole: Early on, a data release was issued that held roughly 84 million unique TCRs from HLA-typed donors. Overall study results and limits: Several of the most significant clusters appeared, in a later analysis, to be linked to common viral pathogens.

Amplification used 60 Vbeta primers and 13 Jbeta primers. The assay was immunoSEQ multiplex PCR, and TCRdb's table has in-frame clones only and misses some. The profile covers some 150,000 clones, with about four fifths appearing a single time and 3.5% taken by the ten largest. The CDR3 totals 13 residues. The germline gives CDR1 SGHVS, CDR2 FNYEAQ. Trimming pared 5 bases from V and 6 bases from J, leaving 12 bases between. Material for sequencing was PBMCs. This sequence originates from a human donor in good health. The J gene is TRBJ2-3, the V gene TRBV7-6, with a possible D match to TRBD2 (5 bases). The CDR3 spells CASSPTSSDTQYF. In nucleotides, the CDR3 is TGTGCCAGCAGCCCTACTAGTTCTGATACGCAGTATTTT.